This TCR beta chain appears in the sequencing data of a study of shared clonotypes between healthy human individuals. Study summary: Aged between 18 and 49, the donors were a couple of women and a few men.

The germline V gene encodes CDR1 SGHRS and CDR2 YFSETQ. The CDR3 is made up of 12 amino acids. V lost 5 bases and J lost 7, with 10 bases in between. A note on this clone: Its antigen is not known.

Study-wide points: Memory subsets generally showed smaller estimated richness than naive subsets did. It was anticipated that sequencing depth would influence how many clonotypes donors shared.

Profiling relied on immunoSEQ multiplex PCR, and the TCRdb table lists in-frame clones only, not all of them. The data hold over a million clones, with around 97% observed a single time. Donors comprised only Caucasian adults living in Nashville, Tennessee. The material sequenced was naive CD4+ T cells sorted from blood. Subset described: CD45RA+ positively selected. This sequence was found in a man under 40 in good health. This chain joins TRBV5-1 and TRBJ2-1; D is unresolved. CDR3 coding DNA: TGCGCCAGCAGGCAGGTTGGGAATGAGCAGTTCTTC. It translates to CASRQVGNEQFF.